This T cell receptor (beta chain) came from a study of vaccination and CD4 T cells after COVID-19. The study sequenced cultured CD4+ T cell DNA using the Oncomine TCR Beta short-read assay. In TCRdb, the PCR reads were re-called with MiXCR into one record per CDR3 protein. The table lists roughly 15,000 distinct CDR3 sequences, roughly 37% of them singletons, with roughly 10% in the top ten. Treatment defined: approximately 10-day PBMC culture with coronavirus spike peptide pools or control peptides (ViraFEST assay). V lost 2 bases to trimming and J lost 7 bases, with 15 bases between them. The CDR3 spans 15 residues. Germline CDR1 is MNHEY and CDR2 is SVGEGT. This clonotype was seen a handful of times. Its antigen is unknown.

This sequence joins TRBV6-2 or TRBV6-3 and TRBJ1-5; the D gene is possibly TRBD1 (5 bases). This TCR came from a human donor who had recovered from COVID-19. Input material: CD4+ T cells from blood, cultured in vitro. CDR3 nucleotide sequence: TGTGCCAGCAGTTACGGTGGAGGGGAAGGACAGCCCCAGCATTTT. Residues: CASSYGGGEGQPQHF.